This TCR beta chain emerged from a study of T-cell memory formation after mild COVID-19. Study summary: Largely, the TCR clusters proved donor specific. Study-wide points: Day 15 to 85 contracting clones showed balanced CD4/CD8; day 15 to 37 expanders favored CD4+. SARS-CoV-2 specificity was not confirmed for second-wave clones peaking on day 37.

Each CDR3 protein is one row after TCRdb ran MiXCR on the 5' RACE reads. The sample lists around 200,000 distinct CDR3 sequences, about 10% occurring once. Losses at the gene ends were 4 bases for V and 5 bases for J; bases not matched to a gene: 6. The CDR3 spans 15 residues. Germline V lookup: CDR1 KGHSH, CDR2 LQKENI. This clonotype has more than one count but fewer than ten. As yet, its antigen is unknown. The V and J genes are TRBV18 and TRBJ2-3, with TRBD2 identical over 10 bases. The sequenced material came from PBMCs or a T cell subset sorted from them (not recorded which). The TCR sequence derives from a man aged 18 to 30 who had mild COVID-19 (a few samples of this study predate the infection). Cell type and time point are not known. CDR3 amino acids: CASSRSGGAEDTQYF. The CDR3 bases are TGTGCCAGCTCACGGAGCGGGGGGGCGGAAGATACGCAGTATTTT.